The 22 T cell receptor beta chains presented below share a single source sample, sequenced in a study of response to subunit inactivated influenza vaccine (dated 2018 in TCRdb). Library preparation employed RT-PCR. The sample was run on an Illumina HiSeq 2500. TCRdb handled the public reads itself, with Q25 trimming in fastp and clone calling in MiXCR, and kept productive beta chains. Each record represents a unique CDR3 protein, reported with the most common genes and DNA among its rows. The sample table records hundreds of thousands of distinct CDR3 sequences; 15% to 18% of these occur just once. The ten most abundant clones make up more than 9% of the sample. Sequencing was performed on PBMCs from blood, taken about 11 days after vaccination. The receptor source for this set is a man aged 45-65 years who received an inactivated influenza vaccine. Donor details come from another sample of the same person, matched by shared clones.

This clonotype was recorded once. This sequence joins TRBV7-8 and TRBJ2-2; 9 bases are a match to TRBD2. Germline V gives CDR1 SGHVS, CDR2 FQNEAQ. The V segment lost 1 base and the J segment 4 bases; nucleotides outside the gene matches: 4. This CDR3 has 16 amino acids. The chain's CDR3 is CASSLVPTSGTGELFF. Here the CDR3 DNA reads TGTGCCAGCAGCTTAGTGCCGACTAGCGGCACCGGGGAGCTGTTTTTT.

This clonotype turned up a few times. The rearrangement uses TRBV6-5 and TRBJ2-3; 9 nucleotides align to TRBD1. CDR3 length: 16 residues. Germline CDR1 and CDR2: MNHEY and SVGAGI. V lost 4 bases and J lost 2; bases outside the gene matches: 7. CDR3 protein: CASSSTTGGTTDTQYF. The CDR3, as DNA: TGTGCCAGCAGTTCGACAACAGGGGGCACCACAGATACGCAGTATTTT.

This clonotype has only a few counts. The chain is built from TRBV10-3 and TRBJ1-1; D is perhaps TRBD1 (6 bases). Trimming took off 10 bases at V and 1 base at J, with 13 bases between the two ends. Per germline, CDR1 ENHRY and CDR2 SYGVKD. CDR3 size: 13 residues. The CDR3 loop reads CATQGNPNTEAFF. For the CDR3, the DNA is TGTGCCACACAGGGTAACCCGAACACTGAAGCTTTCTTT.

This clonotype was recorded a few times. The chain is built from TRBV12-3 or TRBV12-4 and TRBJ2-2; 9 nucleotides match TRBD1. V was pared by 2 bases and J by 7 bases, with 5 bases of the junction left unmatched. The CDR3 is 15 residues long. Here the CDR3 reads CASSLNRGLHGELFF. The CDR3, as DNA: TGTGCCAGCAGTTTAAACAGGGGGCTTCACGGGGAGCTGTTTTTT.

This clonotype was recorded a few times. The chain couples TRBV20-1 to TRBJ2-4; TRBD1 might be the D (6 bases). This CDR3 spans 14 amino acids. CDR1 and CDR2 from the germline V gene are DFQATT and SNEGSKA (reference sequence). V was clipped by 6 bases and J by 4 bases, with 16 bases between them. CDR3 DNA sequence: TGCAGTGCGGCAACCGGGACACCTAAAAACATTCAGTACTTC. Translating it yields CSAATGTPKNIQYF.

This clonotype has more than one count but fewer than ten. The CDR3 sequence is CASSRIGQGLLDTQYF. The CDR3, as DNA: TGCGCCAGCAGCCGAATCGGACAGGGTTTATTGGATACGCAGTATTTT. This chain connects TRBV4-3 to TRBJ2-3, with TRBD1 identical over 8 bases. The junction had 12 bases not matched to a gene; V was cut back by 4 bases and J by 6 bases. The CDR3 covers 16 residues. The germline gives CDR1 LGHNA, CDR2 YSLEER.

In this sample, this clonotype turned up a few times. The CDR3 DNA follows: TGTGCCTGGAGTGAAAAAAACTCCTACGAGCAGTACTTC. As protein: CAWSEKNSYEQYF. This chain links TRBV30 with TRBJ2-7; D is undetermined. Germline-derived CDR1 and CDR2 are GTSNPN and SVGIG (reference sequence). V was pared by 1 base and J by 0 bases, with 7 bases between. CDR3 length: 13 amino acids.

This clonotype has a handful of counts. CDR3 DNA sequence: TGTGCCAGCAGCTTCAGCACTGAAGCTTTCTTT. This translates into CASSFSTEAFF. J is TRBJ1-1 and V is TRBV13; D unclear. V was pared by 3 bases and J by 4 bases, with 3 bases between. Germline values: CDR1 PRHDT, CDR2 FYEKMQ (reference sequence). This CDR3 is 11 amino acids long.

This sequence joins TRBV7-9 and TRBJ2-7; D is perhaps TRBD2 (6 bases). The CDR3 length is 14 residues. Trimming removed 3 bases at V and 3 bases at J, with 12 bases between. In germline, CDR1 is SEHNR, CDR2 FQNEAQ (reference sequence). CDR3 DNA sequence: TGTGCCAGCAGCTTCGGGGGTGAGAACTACGAGCAGTACTTC. This encodes CASSFGGENYEQYF.

The sample holds a few counts of this clonotype. This sequence joins TRBV7-9 and TRBJ1-4; TRBD1 matches 8 bases. Trimming cost V 5 bases and J 8 bases; bases outside gene matches: 7. The CDR3 has 14 residues. Germline V gene sequence: CDR1 SEHNR, CDR2 FQNEAQ (reference sequence). DNA for the CDR3: TGTGCCAGCAGCAATAGACAGGGGAGGGAAAAACTGTTTTTT. Translation: CASSNRQGREKLFF. Based on the CDR3 plus reference TRBV7-9 and TRBJ1-4, the full variable domain is DTGVSQNPRHKITKRGQNVTFRCDPISEHNRLYWYRQTLGQGPEFLTYFQNEAQLEKSRLLSDRFSAERPKGSFSTLEIQRTEQGDSAMYLCASSNRQGREKLFFGSGTQLSVL.

The chain links TRBV14 to TRBJ2-7, with 8 bases that match TRBD2. The CDR3 consists of 15 residues. With V trimmed by 0 bases and J by 0 bases, 1 base remained unmatched. Per the germline V gene, CDR1 is SGHDN and CDR2 is FVKESK. The CDR3 coding sequence is TGTGCCAGCAGCCAAGAACTAGCGGCCTCCTACGAGCAGTACTTC. Its translation: CASSQELAASYEQYF.

This clonotype was observed a handful of times. This chain links TRBV11-2 with TRBJ1-6; tentative D call: TRBD1 (5 bases). Trimming took 5 bases from V and 7 from J, leaving 12 bases between them. The CDR3 extends over 14 amino acids. The germline V gene encodes CDR1 SGHAT and CDR2 FQNNGV. Here the CDR3 DNA reads TGTGCCAGCAGCCTACAGGTGGACAATTCACCCCTCCACTTT. It translates to CASSLQVDNSPLHF.

CDR3 sequence: CASSFTGTPYEQYF. DNA of the CDR3: TGTGCCAGCAGCTTCACCGGGACTCCCTACGAGCAGTACTTC. The rearrangement joins TRBV5-6 to TRBJ2-7; D is possibly TRBD2 (6 bases). The V gene lost 2 bases and the J gene lost 2 bases, with 11 bases spanning the gap. In germline, CDR1 is SGHDT, CDR2 YYEEEE. The CDR3 spans 14 residues.

This clonotype has more than one count but fewer than ten. The rearrangement links TRBV12-3 or TRBV12-4 to TRBJ1-2; D is perhaps TRBD1 (5 bases). Trimming left V 0 bases short and J 0 bases short, with 14 bases between. The CDR3 is 17 amino acids. The DNA of the CDR3 is TGTGCCAGCAGTTTAGCGCTTGTGACAGCCACTAACTATGGCTACACCTTC. As protein: CASSLALVTATNYGYTF.

The rearrangement links TRBV5-1 to TRBJ2-5; tentative D call: TRBD1 (8 bases). The CDR3 consists of 15 residues. The V gene lost 0 bases and the J gene lost 9 bases, with 18 bases spanning the gap. Per the germline V gene, CDR1 is SGHRS and CDR2 is YFSETQ. CDR3 loop: CASSLAPTGEGPQYF. The CDR3 coding sequence is TGCGCCAGCAGCTTGGCCCCGACAGGGGAGGGGCCCCAGTACTTC. The whole variable domain, filled in from reference TRBV5-1 and TRBJ2-5, reads KAGVTQTPRYLIKTRGQQVTLSCSPISGHRSVSWYQQTPGQGLQFLFEYFSETQRNKGNFPGRFSGRQFSNSRSEMNVSTLELGDSALYLCASSLAPTGEGPQYFGPGTRLLVL.

The gene calls are TRBV20-1 and TRBJ2-1, with D uncertain. V lost 3 bases and J lost 0, with 6 bases in between. This CDR3 has 13 residues. Looked up from germline, CDR1 is DFQATT and CDR2 is SNEGSKA (reference sequence). CDR3 DNA sequence: TGCAGTGCTAGTTATCGCTCCTACAATGAGCAGTTCTTC. Translation: CSASYRSYNEQFF.

This clonotype has more than one count but fewer than ten. The rearrangement links TRBV23-1 to TRBJ2-7; a weak D match, TRBD2 (6 bases). TRBV23-1 is recorded as an ORF, its role being uncertain. The CDR3 is 15 residues long. V was clipped by 0 bases and J by 5 bases, with 14 bases between them. DNA of the CDR3: TGCGCCAGCAGTCAATCTGGTAGGACTATCCACGAGCAGTACTTC. Amino acid sequence: CASSQSGRTIHEQYF.

J is TRBJ1-2 and V is TRBV30; possible D gene TRBD1, 5 bases. Germline lookup yields CDR1 GTSNPN and CDR2 SVGIG (reference sequence). The ends were cut back, 0 bases at V and 0 bases at J, with 11 bases in the middle. CDR3 length: 15 amino acids. DNA for the CDR3: TGTGCCTGGAGTGTTACGGGGCCGACTAACTATGGCTACACCTTC. Amino acid sequence: CAWSVTGPTNYGYTF. The whole variable domain, remainder taken from reference TRBV30 and TRBJ1-2, is SQTIHQWPATLVQPVGSPLSLECTVEGTSNPNLYWYRQAAGRGLQLLFYSVGIGQISSEVPQNLSASRPQDRQFILSSKKLLLSDSGFYLCAWSVTGPTNYGYTFGSGTRLTVV.

The V gene is TRBV5-1, the J gene TRBJ2-7; 9 bases line up with TRBD2. The CDR3 contains 13 residues. V trimming: 1 base; J trimming: 7 bases; junction bases outside the gene matches: 3. In germline, CDR1 is SGHRS, CDR2 YFSETQ. CDR3 protein: CASSLSLAGEQYF. The CDR3 DNA is TGCGCCAGCAGCTTGTCCCTAGCGGGGGAGCAGTACTTC. The full variable domain, completed using reference TRBV5-1 and TRBJ2-7, is KAGVTQTPRYLIKTRGQQVTLSCSPISGHRSVSWYQQTPGQGLQFLFEYFSETQRNKGNFPGRFSGRQFSNSRSEMNVSTLELGDSALYLCASSLSLAGEQYFGPGTRLTVT.

The V gene is TRBV24-1, the J gene TRBJ2-5, with a weak D call TRBD2 (5 bases). Germline CDR1 is KGHDR and CDR2 is SFDVKD. Trimming left V 3 bases short and J 1 base short, with 8 bases between. This CDR3 is 14 amino acids long. CDR3 residues: CATSDRESQETQYF. CDR3 bases: TGTGCCACCAGTGATCGGGAAAGCCAAGAGACCCAGTACTTC.

This clonotype occurred a few times. The CDR3 region has the DNA TGTGCCAGCAGCTTAGCTGGCGGATCAGCCTACGAGCAGTACTTC. Its translation is CASSLAGGSAYEQYF. This sequence joins TRBV7-2 and TRBJ2-7; D not resolved. The germline gives CDR1 SGHTA, CDR2 FQGNSA. The germline V and J ends were trimmed by 0 bases and 2 bases, with 11 bases remaining between them. CDR3 length: 15 residues.

This clonotype was found a few times. The V gene is TRBV7-2, the J gene TRBJ2-5, with 8 nucleotides matching TRBD2. Germline V gives CDR1 SGHTA, CDR2 FQGNSA. With 1 base clipped from V and 1 base from J, the junction kept 5 bases outside the gene matches. The CDR3 is 16 amino acids. The CDR3 bases are TGTGCCAGCAGCTTAGTGGCGGGGGGTTTCCAAGAGACCCAGTACTTC. Translated: CASSLVAGGFQETQYF.